A selection of T cell receptor beta chains follows, all from one sample in a study of cytomegalovirus exposure and HLA in healthy donors. Generated by immunoSEQ multiplex PCR, the TCRdb table keeps only in-frame clones and is missing some. The profile shows around 100,000 clones, around 74% of them singletons. The sequenced sample was PBMCs. The receptors originated from a woman aged 40-49 years in good health and CMV-seronegative. CDR3s include the opening cysteine and the closing phenylalanine or tryptophan. Fields, in order: clone size, D gene, V gene, J gene, CDR3 protein, CDR3 DNA. A D gene is named only where the DNA matches it firmly. Part of the rows lack a size; the others show once, few, many or a class for expanded clones.

clone_size: .; d_call: TRBD1; v_call: TRBV7-9; j_call: TRBJ1-3; cdr3_aa: CASGLSWQGDTIYF; cdr3_nt: TGTGCCAGCGGCTTATCGTGGCAGGGGGACACCATATATTTT
clone_size: few; d_call: TRBD2; v_call: TRBV6-5; j_call: TRBJ2-7; cdr3_aa: CASRGAGGFHEQYF; cdr3_nt: TGTGCCAGCAGGGGAGCGGGGGGGTTCCACGAGCAGTACTTC
clone_size: .; d_call: TRBD2; v_call: TRBV4-2; j_call: TRBJ2-1; cdr3_aa: CASSQAVLAGVHEQFF; cdr3_nt: TGTGCCAGCAGCCAAGCGGTACTAGCGGGAGTTCATGAGCAGTTCTTC
clone_size: .; d_call: TRBD2; v_call: TRBV19; j_call: TRBJ2-1; cdr3_aa: CASSERGPYNEQFF; cdr3_nt: TGTGCCAGTAGTGAGCGGGGGCCGTACAATGAGCAGTTCTTC
clone_size: .; d_call: TRBD1; v_call: TRBV11-1; j_call: TRBJ2-3; cdr3_aa: CASSAQSGTGSDTQYF; cdr3_nt: TGTGCCAGCAGCGCTCAATCCGGGACAGGGAGCGATACGCAGTATTTT
clone_size: .; d_call: TRBD1; v_call: TRBV19; j_call: TRBJ1-6; cdr3_aa: CASSAIQGDRSPLHF; cdr3_nt: TGTGCCAGTAGCGCAATACAGGGGGACCGTTCACCCCTCCACTTT
clone_size: .; d_call: TRBD1; v_call: TRBV27; j_call: TRBJ2-7; cdr3_aa: CASSLTGNSYYEQYF; cdr3_nt: TGTGCCAGCAGTTTGACAGGGAACTCATACTACGAGCAGTACTTC
clone_size: once; d_call: TRBD2; v_call: TRBV15; j_call: TRBJ2-7; cdr3_aa: CATSRGIAGAGPSHYYEQYF; cdr3_nt: TGTGCCACCAGCAGAGGGATAGCGGGAGCAGGCCCCAGCCACTACTACGAGCAGTACTTC
clone_size: few; d_call: TRBD2; v_call: TRBV7-7; j_call: TRBJ2-5; cdr3_aa: CASSLQGSGGTQYF; cdr3_nt: TGTGCTAGCAGCTTGCAGGGGAGCGGGGGGACCCAGTACTTC
clone_size: .; d_call: TRBD1; v_call: TRBV5-1; j_call: TRBJ1-1; cdr3_aa: CASSSDSGGRTEAFF; cdr3_nt: TGCGCCAGCAGCTCAGACTCAGGGGGCAGAACTGAAGCTTTCTTT